Included here is one TCR beta chain sequence, with context. What it binds is not known. The data belong to a study of cytomegalovirus exposure and HLA in healthy donors. Study-wide results and caveats: An analysis that was carried out later associated some 17,000 TCR beta sequences with HLA alleles at 0.05 false discovery rate.

PCR employed 60 Vbeta and 13 Jbeta primers. Assay used: immunoSEQ multiplex PCR; TCRdb lists only in-frame clones, some missing. This sample contains approximately 110,000 clones. Sequencing used PBMCs. The clonotype was recovered from a man aged 40-55 years in good health and CMV-seronegative.

CDR3 region: CASSAYLQGGEQYF. DNA for the CDR3: TGTGCCAGCAGCGCCTACCTACAGGGCGGCGAGCAGTACTTC. The genes are TRBV9 and TRBJ2-7; possibly TRBD1 for D (6 bases). V was trimmed by 3 bases and J by 6 bases, leaving 16 bases between them. This CDR3 spans 14 amino acids. Germline CDR1 is SGDLS and CDR2 is YYNGEE. The complete variable domain, with remaining parts taken from reference TRBV9 and TRBJ2-7, reads DSGVTQTPKHLITATGQRVTLRCSPRSGDLSVYWYQQSLDQGLQFLIQYYNGEERAKGNILERFSAQQFPDLHSELNLSSLELGDSALYFCASSAYLQGGEQYFGPGTRLTVT.